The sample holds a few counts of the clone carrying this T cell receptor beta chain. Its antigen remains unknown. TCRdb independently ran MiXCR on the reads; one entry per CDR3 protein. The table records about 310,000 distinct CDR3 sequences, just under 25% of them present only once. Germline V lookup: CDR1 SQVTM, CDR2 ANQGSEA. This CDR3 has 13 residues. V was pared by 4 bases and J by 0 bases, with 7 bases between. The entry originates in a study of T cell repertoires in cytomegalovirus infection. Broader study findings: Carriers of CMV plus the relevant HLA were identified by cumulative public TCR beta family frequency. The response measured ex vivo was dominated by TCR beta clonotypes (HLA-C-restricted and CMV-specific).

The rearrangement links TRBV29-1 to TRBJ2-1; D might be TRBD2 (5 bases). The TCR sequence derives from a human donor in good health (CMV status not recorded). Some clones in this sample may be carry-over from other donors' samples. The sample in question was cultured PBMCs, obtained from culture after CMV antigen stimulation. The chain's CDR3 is CSVGGSSYNEQFF. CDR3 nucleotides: TGCAGCGTTGGAGGGAGCTCCTACAATGAGCAGTTCTTC.